Shown below are 10 T cell receptor beta chains from a single sample sequenced in a study of blood T cell repertoires in COVID-19. The table came from immunoSEQ multiplex PCR; TCRdb's copy has only in-frame clones and leaves some out. The data contain about 500,000 clones, 89% of them seen just once; the ten biggest clones take up roughly 1%. The sample was peripheral blood. The receptors stem from a man between 18 and 35 years old with COVID-19, enrolled during active disease.

The rearrangement links TRBV5-1 to TRBJ2-6; D remains unclear. Between the trimmed V and J ends, which lost 3 bases and 1 base, there was a span of 5 bases. The CDR3 has 14 amino acids. CDR1 SGHRS and CDR2 YFSETQ come from the germline V gene. This chain's CDR3 is CASSSNSGANVLTF. CDR3 in DNA: TGCGCCAGCAGCTCCAATTCTGGGGCCAACGTCCTGACTTTC.

The J gene is TRBJ2-7, the V gene TRBV12-3 or TRBV12-4; 8 bases agree with TRBD2. The CDR3 contains 12 residues. V shed 11 bases and J 2 bases; nucleotides not matched to a gene: 5. The CDR3 sequence is CACGGRTYEQYF. CDR3 DNA: TGTGCCTGCGGGGGGAGAACCTACGAGCAGTACTTC.

The rearrangement uses TRBV23-1 and TRBJ1-3; 9 nucleotides match TRBD1. TRBV23-1 is reported as an ORF; its role is uncertain. Trimming removed 11 bases from V and 4 bases from J; junction bases left unmatched: 6. The CDR3 length is 13 residues. The CDR3 sequence is CAGAGTGGNTIYF. Written as DNA, the CDR3 is TGCGCCGGCGCAGGGACAGGGGGAAACACCATATATTTT.

This clone is a singleton in its sample. The CDR3 loop is CASSLSGRWADTQYF. In nucleotides, the CDR3 is TGTGCCAGCAGCCTAAGCGGGAGATGGGCAGATACGCAGTATTTT. The chain has TRBV3-1 (or the pseudogene TRBV3-2) and TRBJ2-3, with 8 bases fitting TRBD2. The CDR3 consists of 15 residues. Germline CDR1 and CDR2: LGHDT and YNNKEL (reference sequence). V lost 4 bases to trimming and J lost 4 bases; unmatched junction nucleotides: 7.

The CDR3 sequence is CASSLIGGQETQYF. The DNA for the CDR3 is TGCGCCAGCAGCTTGATCGGGGGACAAGAGACCCAGTACTTC. The chain carries TRBV5-1 and TRBJ2-5, with D possibly matching TRBD2 (6 bases). This CDR3 has 14 residues. Trimming shortened V by 1 base and J by 2 bases, and 9 bases separated the two germline ends. Looked up from germline, CDR1 is SGHRS and CDR2 is YFSETQ.

CDR3 nucleotide sequence: TGTGCCAGCAGCGTACTAGCGGGGGGGCTCCACAATGAGCAGTTCTTC. It encodes CASSVLAGGLHNEQFF. This chain connects TRBV11-2 to TRBJ2-1; the match to TRBD2 covers 13 bases. This CDR3 contains 16 residues. Per germline, CDR1 SGHAT and CDR2 FQNNGV. The ends lost 5 bases at V and 5 bases at J; junction bases unmatched: 6.

In this sample, this clone turned up once. The chain carries TRBV4-1 and TRBJ2-5, with D maybe TRBD2 (6 bases). The CDR3 runs 14 residues. V shed 1 base and J shed 5 bases, with 11 bases lying between them. The germline gives CDR1 MGHRA, CDR2 YSYEKL. CDR3 sequence: CASSQGLGQETQYF. In DNA form, the CDR3 reads TGCGCCAGCAGCCAAGGACTAGGTCAGGAGACCCAGTACTTC.

The chain couples TRBV30 to TRBJ2-3; weak D call: TRBD2 (6 bases). The V gene's germline CDR1 is GTSNPN and CDR2 SVGIG (reference sequence). V lost 0 bases, J lost 5 bases, and 9 bases lay in between. The CDR3 runs to 13 residues. The DNA for the CDR3 is TGTGCCTGGAGTGTAAATAGCGGAGATACGCAGTATTTT. Protein: CAWSVNSGDTQYF.

The chain carries TRBV2 and TRBJ2-3; 7 nucleotides line up with TRBD2. This CDR3 comprises 14 residues. V gave up 3 bases and J gave up 7 bases; unmatched junction bases: 7. CDR1 and CDR2 from the germline V gene are SNHLY and FYNNEI. The CDR3 DNA reads as TGTGCCAGCAGTGATTGGCGGGAGAGGAATACGCAGTATTTT. Translated: CASSDWRERNTQYF.

This rearrangement joins TRBV6-1 to TRBJ2-5, with a possible D match to TRBD2 (7 bases). Germline values: CDR1 MNHNS, CDR2 SASEGT. The CDR3 spans 17 residues. The ends were cut back, 4 bases at V and 0 bases at J, with 18 bases in the middle. The chain's CDR3 is CASSALGGGLYQETQYF. In DNA form, the CDR3 reads TGTGCCAGCAGTGCTCTTGGCGGGGGCCTGTACCAAGAGACCCAGTACTTC.